This T cell receptor beta chain was captured by sequencing in a study of blood T cell repertoires in COVID-19 (TCRdb year 2020). In terms of the full investigation: Samples covering the acute and convalescent phases of COVID-19 were provided by collaborators in the United States, Italy and Spain. The prospective study material was composed of cDNA or gDNA derived from T cells, B-cell-depleted T cells, or PBMCs. Deeply sampled blood TCRbeta repertoires from subjects exposed to, actively infected with, or recovered from COVID-19 were included in the dataset. The repertoires were released in a freely available public database intended as a resource for research on the immune response to SARS-CoV-2. Samples came from the ongoing ImmuneRACE study (first 160 participants) plus 1,254 subjects from 6 global collaborators. Nearly every sample came with metadata listing a de-identified subject ID, COVID-19 status, age in years and sex. Where available, HLA class I and class II types were obtained from metadata supplied by the sample provider rather than from assay-based typing. Broader findings and caveats from the paper: The amount of clinical and demographic metadata varied by source and participant and was provided uncurated.

V is pruned by 5 bases and J by 3 bases, leaving 6 bases of the junction without a gene match. The CDR3 measures 14 amino acids from cysteine to phenylalanine. Of the read, only the CDR3 DNA is kept; its 42 bases are in frame from base 1. From the germline V gene, CDR1 is SGHVS and CDR2 is FQNEAQ. In regard to this clone: Its antigen target is currently unknown. Per-base qualities were not stored, and no clone one base away is much larger.

The collaborating institutions used their own protocols to collect whole blood in K2EDTA tubes. For TCRbeta analysis, collaborators shipped samples as frozen whole blood, isolated PBMCs, or DNA extracted from either of those sample types. TCRbeta CDR3 regions were amplified from genomic DNA using the immunoSEQ Assay, a bias-controlled multiplex PCR. Regarding the original processing steps: Within the assay, amplification of reference gene primers was used to estimate how many nucleated cells each sample contained. Sequence reads were collapsed and filtered to measure the absolute abundance of every unique TCRbeta CDR3 rearrangement. For each sample, productive Simpson clonality was calculated as the square root of Simpson's diversity index over productive rearrangements. Here the immuneACCESS table is served through TCRdb, limited to in-frame sequences with V and J called. Missing clones are a known gap in these copies; in checked studies unresolved V genes cover under half, and the rest lacks a known reason. V and J calls and clone size come straight from that table; D and trimming were deduced from the DNA. The sample table holds about 190,000 clones, of which 89% were seen once. In total, the top ten clones hold around 7% of the sample.

The clonotype was recovered from a man in his forties with acute or convalescent COVID-19. The sequence joins TRBV7-8 to TRBJ1-2; a stretch of 7 junction bases matches TRBD1. The sample was peripheral blood. The nucleotide sequence is given as TGTGCCAGCAGCCCGGGACAGACATACTATGGCTACACCTTC. It is translated as CASSPGQTYYGYTF.